This is a list of T cell receptor beta chains from one sample in a study of Graves' ophthalmopathy and Graves' hyperthyroidism. TCRdb recomputed calls from the multiplex PCR reads with MiXCR, one row per CDR3 protein. The table records some 240,000 distinct CDR3 sequences, 45% to 55% of them present only once. The sequenced material came from peripheral blood. These receptors came from an adult man with Graves' ophthalmopathy. The CDR3 runs from the conserved cysteine through the conserved F or W. The D gene is left open where the match is weak. Clone size is given for some rows only: seen once, a few or many times, or a class if the clone is expanded.

D: -
J: TRBJ2-5
size: -
length: 13
V: TRBV7-2
DNA: TGTGCCAGCAGCGTACAGAGGGGCGAGACCCAGTACTTC
CDR3: CASSVQRGETQYF

D: -
J: TRBJ2-1
size: -
length: 13
V: TRBV25-1
DNA: TGTGCCAGCAGTGAAGGAGGGTACAATGAGCAGTTCTTC
CDR3: CASSEGGYNEQFF

D: -
J: TRBJ1-2
size: -
length: 13
V: TRBV29-1
DNA: TGCAGCGTTGAATGGGGGACCCACTATGGCTACACCTTC
CDR3: CSVEWGTHYGYTF

D: -
J: TRBJ1-3
size: -
length: 15
V: TRBV24-1
DNA: TGTGCCACCAGTGATCCCAATCGATCTGGAAACACCATATATTTT
CDR3: CATSDPNRSGNTIYF

D: -
J: TRBJ1-1
size: -
length: 14
V: TRBV12-3/TRBV12-4
DNA: TGTGCCAGCAGTTCGAATAGGGGTAACGGTGAAGCTTTCTTT
CDR3: CASSSNRGNGEAFF

D: -
J: TRBJ2-2
size: few
length: 15
V: TRBV2
DNA: TGTGCCAGCAGTGAGGGGTGGGGGAACACCGGGGAGCTGTTTTTT
CDR3: CASSEGWGNTGELFF

D: -
J: TRBJ2-2
size: -
length: 16
V: TRBV20-1
DNA: TGCAGTGCGGCCAAATGGGAAATGGGTCCTGCCGGGGAGCTGTTTTTT
CDR3: CSAAKWEMGPAGELFF

D: TRBD1
J: TRBJ1-6
size: few
length: 16
V: TRBV9
DNA: TGTGCCAGCAGCCTTACCCAGACAGGGGGCGGATCACCCCTCCACTTT
CDR3: CASSLTQTGGGSPLHF

D: -
J: TRBJ2-2
size: -
length: 15
V: TRBV7-2
DNA: TGTGCCAGCAGCTTAGTGATGGGGTCACCCGGGGAGCTGTTTTTT
CDR3: CASSLVMGSPGELFF

D: -
J: TRBJ2-7
size: few
length: 13
V: TRBV5-1
DNA: TGCGCCAGCGGGGCAGGGCTTACCTACGAGCAGTACTTC
CDR3: CASGAGLTYEQYF

D: -
J: TRBJ1-1
size: few
length: 12
V: TRBV5-8
DNA: TGTGCCAGCAGCTGGGGGAACACTGAAGCTTTCTTT
CDR3: CASSWGNTEAFF

D: -
J: TRBJ2-3
size: -
length: 14
V: TRBV7-2
DNA: TGTGCCAGCAGCCCTAGGGGGTCCACAGATACGCAGTATTTT
CDR3: CASSPRGSTDTQYF

D: TRBD1
J: TRBJ1-4
size: -
length: 13
V: TRBV10-3
DNA: TGTGCCATCTCTCAGGGGGCAGAGGAAGAACTGTTTTTT
CDR3: CAISQGAEEELFF

D: TRBD1
J: TRBJ1-2
size: -
length: 16
V: TRBV2
DNA: TGTGCCAGCAGTTTAGGGACAGAACCCACCCACTATGGCTACACCTTC
CDR3: CASSLGTEPTHYGYTF

D: -
J: TRBJ1-5
size: -
length: 11
V: TRBV6-1
DNA: TGTGCCAGCAGTGACTATCAGCCCCAGCATTTT
CDR3: CASSDYQPQHF

D: -
J: TRBJ1-5
size: -
length: 15
V: TRBV28
DNA: TGTGCCAGCAGCCTTACCCAGGTGGGCAATCAGCCCCAGCATTTT
CDR3: CASSLTQVGNQPQHF

D: TRBD1
J: TRBJ1-3
size: many
length: 16
V: TRBV29-1
DNA: TGCAGCGTTGAAGATCAACTGACAGGGGATAGAAACACCATATATTTT
CDR3: CSVEDQLTGDRNTIYF

D: TRBD2
J: TRBJ2-7
size: -
length: 17
V: TRBV7-2
DNA: TGTGCGAGGCACGAACCGCGTAGCGGGGGAGAAGACTACGAGCAGTACTTC
CDR3: CARHEPRSGGEDYEQYF

D: -
J: TRBJ2-7
size: -
length: 14
V: TRBV19
DNA: TGTGCCAGTAGTATTCCGGACATATCTTACGAGCAGTACTTC
CDR3: CASSIPDISYEQYF

D: TRBD1
J: TRBJ2-2
size: -
length: 16
V: TRBV4-2
DNA: TGTGCCAGCAGCCAAGAAGACAGGGTTTTCACCGGGGAGCTGTTTTTT
CDR3: CASSQEDRVFTGELFF

D: -
J: TRBJ1-1
size: -
length: 13
V: TRBV20-1
DNA: TGCAGTGCTAGATCCTACAGGGTTAGTGAAGCTTTCTTT
CDR3: CSARSYRVSEAFF

D: -
J: TRBJ2-6
size: few
length: 14
V: TRBV12-3/TRBV12-4
DNA: TGTGCCAGCAGTGCAGGTCCCGGGGCCAACGTCCTGACTTTC
CDR3: CASSAGPGANVLTF

D: TRBD1
J: TRBJ1-5
size: few
length: 15
V: TRBV19
DNA: TGTGCCAGTAGACCACCGACAGGGATCAATCAGCCCCAGCATTTT
CDR3: CASRPPTGINQPQHF

D: TRBD1
J: TRBJ2-5
size: -
length: 14
V: TRBV7-6
DNA: TGTGCCAGCAGCCGGGGAAGGGGGCGAGAGACCCAGTACTTC
CDR3: CASSRGRGRETQYF

D: -
J: TRBJ1-2
size: -
length: 16
V: TRBV19
DNA: TGTGCCAGTACCATAATAACCCGGGGAGCTAACTATGGCTACACCTTC
CDR3: CASTIITRGANYGYTF

D: -
J: TRBJ1-2
size: -
length: 16
V: TRBV7-2
DNA: TGTGCCAGCAGCCAAGAGGTTAGGGGGGGCAGCTATGGCTACACCTTC
CDR3: CASSQEVRGGSYGYTF

D: -
J: TRBJ2-6
size: -
length: 17
V: TRBV7-9
DNA: TGTGCCAGCAGCTTATCCGACCGCTACTCTGGGGCCAACGTCCTGACTTTC
CDR3: CASSLSDRYSGANVLTF

D: TRBD1
J: TRBJ1-2
size: -
length: 16
V: TRBV19
DNA: TGTGCCAGTAGTAACCGACAGGGGGATGGTGGCTATGGCTACACCTTC
CDR3: CASSNRQGDGGYGYTF

D: -
J: TRBJ2-6
size: -
length: 12
V: TRBV19
DNA: TGTGCCAGTAGTCACAGGGCCAACGTCCTGACTTTC
CDR3: CASSHRANVLTF

D: -
J: TRBJ1-1
size: -
length: 13
V: TRBV19
DNA: TGTGCCAGTAGTAAGGCTGCCGACACTGAAGCTTTCTTT
CDR3: CASSKAADTEAFF

D: -
J: TRBJ2-7
size: once
length: 15
V: TRBV20-1
DNA: TGCAGTGCTAGTCCGTGGAGTAGCGACTCCTACGAGCAGTACTTC
CDR3: CSASPWSSDSYEQYF

D: -
J: TRBJ2-5
size: -
length: 14
V: TRBV12-3/TRBV12-4
DNA: TGTGCCAGCAGTTTATTTGGGTTCCGAGAGACCCAGTACTTC
CDR3: CASSLFGFRETQYF

D: -
J: TRBJ2-7
size: -
length: 14
V: TRBV24-1
DNA: TGTGCCACCAGTGATGGTTCGAGGGGGTACGAGCAGTACTTC
CDR3: CATSDGSRGYEQYF

D: -
J: TRBJ2-7
size: few
length: 14
V: TRBV7-9
DNA: TGTGCCAGCAGCTTAAACGCACGGGGAGGCGAGCAGTACTTC
CDR3: CASSLNARGGEQYF

D: TRBD2
J: TRBJ2-5
size: -
length: 18
V: TRBV10-3
DNA: TGTGCCAGCAGTTACGAGACTGGGACTAGCGGGGGTGAGGAGACCCAGTACTTC
CDR3: CASSYETGTSGGEETQYF

D: -
J: TRBJ1-4
size: -
length: 15
V: TRBV11-2
DNA: TGTGCCAGCAGCTCCTTACAGGGTAGAGGGCAGAAACTGTTTTTT
CDR3: CASSSLQGRGQKLFF

D: TRBD1
J: TRBJ2-7
size: -
length: 15
V: TRBV7-9
DNA: TGTGCCAGCAGCTTAGATCCAGGGGGCTCCTACGAGCAGTACTTC
CDR3: CASSLDPGGSYEQYF

D: -
J: TRBJ1-2
size: -
length: 14
V: TRBV28
DNA: TGTGCCAGCACCCAAACCGGGGGAGTCTATGGCTACACCTTC
CDR3: CASTQTGGVYGYTF

D: -
J: TRBJ2-7
size: many
length: 15
V: TRBV29-1
DNA: TGCAGCGTCAGGGACGGCACCTATATGAGGTACGAGCAGTACTTC
CDR3: CSVRDGTYMRYEQYF

D: -
J: TRBJ1-1
size: many
length: 12
V: TRBV10-2
DNA: TGCGCCAGAGACAGGATGCGCACTGAAGCTTTCTTT
CDR3: CARDRMRTEAFF

D: TRBD2
J: TRBJ2-3
size: -
length: 16
V: TRBV5-1
DNA: TGCGCCAGCTTCCTTGGCGGGGGGGGCAACACAGATACGCAGTATTTT
CDR3: CASFLGGGGNTDTQYF

D: -
J: TRBJ2-7
size: -
length: 14
V: TRBV5-1
DNA: TGCGCCAGCAGCTTGGAACCCGTTGGTTACGAGCAGTACTTC
CDR3: CASSLEPVGYEQYF

D: -
J: TRBJ2-2
size: few
length: 14
V: TRBV7-6
DNA: TGTGCCAGCAGCTTGGGGACGCAAGCCGGGGAGCTGTTTTTT
CDR3: CASSLGTQAGELFF

D: TRBD1
J: TRBJ1-2
size: -
length: 18
V: TRBV15
DNA: TGTGCCACCAGCAGAGATTGGGGACAGCGACGCGGGATTGAGGGCTACACCTTC
CDR3: CATSRDWGQRRGIEGYTF

D: -
J: TRBJ1-2
size: many
length: 13
V: TRBV2
DNA: TGTGCCAGCAGGGACGGACAGTACTATGGCTACACCTTC
CDR3: CASRDGQYYGYTF

D: TRBD2
J: TRBJ2-2
size: -
length: 19
V: TRBV11-2
DNA: TGTGCCAGCAGCTTAGAGGCCCATGGGCCTAGCGGTTACACCGGGGAGCTGTTTTTT
CDR3: CASSLEAHGPSGYTGELFF

D: -
J: TRBJ2-7
size: few
length: 13
V: TRBV10-3
DNA: TGTGCCATCAGGCCCGGATCGACCTACGAGCAGTACTTC
CDR3: CAIRPGSTYEQYF

D: -
J: TRBJ2-1
size: -
length: 16
V: TRBV7-3
DNA: TGTGCCAGCAGCCGAAGCGCTAGCAGTGGGGGCAATGAGCAGTTCTTC
CDR3: CASSRSASSGGNEQFF

D: TRBD1
J: TRBJ2-7
size: -
length: 13
V: TRBV7-9
DNA: TGTGCCAGCAGAGACGGGACAGGGAGCGAGCAGTACTTC
CDR3: CASRDGTGSEQYF

D: TRBD1
J: TRBJ2-2
size: -
length: 15
V: TRBV19
DNA: TGTGCCAGTAGCCCGACAGGGGGCAGAGCCGGGGAGCTGTTTTTT
CDR3: CASSPTGGRAGELFF